Listed below are T cell receptor beta chains from one sample, sequenced in a study of precursors of human CD4 cytotoxic T cells. TCRdb re-called the reads with MiXCR, one entry per CDR3 protein. This sample yields over 600 distinct CDR3 sequences, of which 12% to 15% are seen a single time; about 10% belongs to the top ten. Specimen: memory CD4+ T cells from blood (PBMCs). The receptors here all came from a human donor in good health. CDR3s include the opening cysteine and the closing phenylalanine or tryptophan. Fields, in order: V gene, J gene, CDR3 protein.

TRBV9	TRBJ1-5	CASSVRGDSNQPQHF
TRBV7-9	TRBJ2-7	CASSPSFSPPSSYEQYF
TRBV28	TRBJ1-5	CASSFGRGVQPQHF
TRBV7-9	TRBJ1-4	CASSLAWDGEKLFF
TRBV20-1	TRBJ2-1	CSAILGLDAHNEQFF
TRBV18	TRBJ2-7	CASSPPDWEGHEQYF
TRBV20-1	TRBJ2-3	CSAKIDGGTDTQYF
TRBV6-5	TRBJ2-1	CASSQMETGYEQFF
TRBV5-1	TRBJ2-7	CASSLVPSGSYEQYF
TRBV20-1	TRBJ1-5	CSAQGQSASNQPQHF
TRBV5-1	TRBJ2-1	CASSFTGTKYNEQFF
TRBV29-1	TRBJ2-3	CSVAGLAGETDTQYF
TRBV19	TRBJ1-5	CASRKSNQPQHF
TRBV5-4	TRBJ1-2	CASTMGTGDGYTF
TRBV12-3/TRBV12-4	TRBJ2-3	CASSLLPKDTQYF
TRBV6-1	TRBJ2-7	CATAGFLAVYEQYF